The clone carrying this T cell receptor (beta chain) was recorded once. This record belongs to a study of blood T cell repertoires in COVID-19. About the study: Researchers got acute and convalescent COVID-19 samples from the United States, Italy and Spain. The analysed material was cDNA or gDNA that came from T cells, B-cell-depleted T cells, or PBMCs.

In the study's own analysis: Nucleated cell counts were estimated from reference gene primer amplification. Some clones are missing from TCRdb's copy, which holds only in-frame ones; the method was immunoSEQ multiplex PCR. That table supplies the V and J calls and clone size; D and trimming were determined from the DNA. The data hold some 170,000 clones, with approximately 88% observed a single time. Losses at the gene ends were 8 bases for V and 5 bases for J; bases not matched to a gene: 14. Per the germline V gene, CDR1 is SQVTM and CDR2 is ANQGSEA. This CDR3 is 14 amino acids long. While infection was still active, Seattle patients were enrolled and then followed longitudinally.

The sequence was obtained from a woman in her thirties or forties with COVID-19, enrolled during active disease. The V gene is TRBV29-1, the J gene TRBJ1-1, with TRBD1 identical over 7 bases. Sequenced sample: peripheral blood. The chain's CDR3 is CSFLSQGVRTEAFF. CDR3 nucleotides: TGCAGCTTCCTCTCCCAGGGGGTAAGGACTGAAGCTTTCTTT.